The present T cell receptor beta chain was sequenced within a study of cytomegalovirus exposure and HLA in healthy donors. There are 14 residues in the CDR3. Germline V gene data show CDR1 as LNHNV and CDR2 as YYDKDF (reference sequence). V shed 3 bases and J shed 6 bases, with 15 bases lying between them. In the PCR, 60 Vbeta and 13 Jbeta primers were used. Generated by immunoSEQ multiplex PCR, the TCRdb table keeps only in-frame clones and is missing some. The sample carries roughly 45,000 clones, over 55% recorded once. The sample taken for sequencing was PBMCs. The sequence derives from a human donor in good health. V usage is TRBV15 and J usage is TRBJ2-7; weak D call: TRBD1 (6 bases). CDR3 nucleotides: TGTGCCACCAGCAGCGGAGTTACAGGGACCGAGCAGTACTTC. Translating gives CATSSGVTGTEQYF.